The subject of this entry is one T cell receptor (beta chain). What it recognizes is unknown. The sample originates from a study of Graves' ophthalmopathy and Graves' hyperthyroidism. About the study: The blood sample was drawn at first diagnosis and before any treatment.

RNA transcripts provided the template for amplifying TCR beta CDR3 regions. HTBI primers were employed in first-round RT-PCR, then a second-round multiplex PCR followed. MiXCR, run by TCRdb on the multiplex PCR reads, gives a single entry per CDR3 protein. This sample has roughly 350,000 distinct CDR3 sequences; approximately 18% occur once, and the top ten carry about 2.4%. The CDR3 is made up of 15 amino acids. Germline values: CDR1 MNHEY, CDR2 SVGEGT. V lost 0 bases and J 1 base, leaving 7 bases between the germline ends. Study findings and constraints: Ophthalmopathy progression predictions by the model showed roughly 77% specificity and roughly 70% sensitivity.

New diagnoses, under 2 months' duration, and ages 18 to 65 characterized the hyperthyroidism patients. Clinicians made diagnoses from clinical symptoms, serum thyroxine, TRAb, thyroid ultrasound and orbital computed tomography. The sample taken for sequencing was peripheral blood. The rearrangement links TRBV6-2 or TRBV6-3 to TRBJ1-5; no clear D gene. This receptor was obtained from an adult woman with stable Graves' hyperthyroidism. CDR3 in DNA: TGTGCCAGCAGTTACTCGACCAGCAGCAATCAGCCCCAGCATTTT. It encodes CASSYSTSSNQPQHF.